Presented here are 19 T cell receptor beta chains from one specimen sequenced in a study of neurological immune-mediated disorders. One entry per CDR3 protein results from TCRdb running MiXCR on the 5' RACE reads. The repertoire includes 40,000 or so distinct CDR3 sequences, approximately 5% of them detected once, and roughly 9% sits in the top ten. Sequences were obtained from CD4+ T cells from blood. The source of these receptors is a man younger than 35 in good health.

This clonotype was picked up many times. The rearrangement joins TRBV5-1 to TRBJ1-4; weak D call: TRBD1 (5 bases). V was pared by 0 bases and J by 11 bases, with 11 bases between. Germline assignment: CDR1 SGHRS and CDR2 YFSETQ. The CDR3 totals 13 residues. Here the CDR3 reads CASSLEFAGKLFF. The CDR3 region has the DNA TGCGCCAGCAGCTTGGAATTCGCAGGGAAACTGTTTTTT.

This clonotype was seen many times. CDR3 bases: TGTGCCAGCAGAGGCGGGGGGAATGAGCAGTTCTTC. It specifies CASRGGGNEQFF. The chain links TRBV7-8 to TRBJ2-1, with 8 positions matching TRBD2. Germline assignment: CDR1 SGHVS and CDR2 FQNEAQ. V trimming: 6 bases; J trimming: 7 bases; junction bases outside the gene matches: 2. This CDR3 comprises 12 residues.

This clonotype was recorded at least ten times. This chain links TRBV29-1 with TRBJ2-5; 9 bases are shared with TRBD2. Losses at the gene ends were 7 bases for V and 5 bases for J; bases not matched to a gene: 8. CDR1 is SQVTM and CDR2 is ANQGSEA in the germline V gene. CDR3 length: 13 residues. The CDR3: CSGGGGKGETQYF. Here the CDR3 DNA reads TGCAGCGGCGGGGGGGGCAAAGGGGAGACCCAGTACTTC.

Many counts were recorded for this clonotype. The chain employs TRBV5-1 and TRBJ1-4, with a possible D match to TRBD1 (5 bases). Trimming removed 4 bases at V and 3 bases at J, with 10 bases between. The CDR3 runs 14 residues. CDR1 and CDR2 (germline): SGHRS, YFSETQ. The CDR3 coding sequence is TGCGCCAGCAGCGCCGGGGGATCTAATGAAAAACTGTTTTTT. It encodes CASSAGGSNEKLFF.

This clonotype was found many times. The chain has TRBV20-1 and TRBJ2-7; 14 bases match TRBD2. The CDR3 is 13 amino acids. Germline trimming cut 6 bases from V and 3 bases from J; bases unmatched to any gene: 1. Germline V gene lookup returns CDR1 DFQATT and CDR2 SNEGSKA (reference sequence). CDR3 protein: CSAGTSGSYEQYF. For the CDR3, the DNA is TGCAGTGCCGGGACTAGCGGGAGCTACGAGCAGTACTTC.

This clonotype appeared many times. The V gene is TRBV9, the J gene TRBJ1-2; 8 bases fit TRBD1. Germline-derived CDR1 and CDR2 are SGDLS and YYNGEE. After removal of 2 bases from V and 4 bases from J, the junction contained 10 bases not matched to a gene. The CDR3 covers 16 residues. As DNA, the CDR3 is TGTGCCAGCAGCGTTTCCCAGGGGGCAGATCCCTATGGCTACACCTTC. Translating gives CASSVSQGADPYGYTF.

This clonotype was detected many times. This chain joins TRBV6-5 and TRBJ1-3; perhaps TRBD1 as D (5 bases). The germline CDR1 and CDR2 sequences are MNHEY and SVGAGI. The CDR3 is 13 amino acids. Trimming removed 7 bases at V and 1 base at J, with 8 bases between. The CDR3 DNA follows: TGTGCCAGCAACGAGGGGTCTGGAAACACCATATATTTT. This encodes CASNEGSGNTIYF.

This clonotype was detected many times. The CDR3 region has the DNA TGTGCCAGCAGCTTGAGGGAGGGAAATCAGCCCCAGCATTTT. Its protein is CASSLREGNQPQHF. The chain is built from TRBV7-9 and TRBJ1-5; D gene ambiguous. Germline V gives CDR1 SEHNR, CDR2 FQNEAQ (reference sequence). V lost 3 bases, J lost 4 bases, and 10 bases lay in between. The CDR3 totals 14 residues. Full variable domain (outside the CDR3, taken from reference TRBV7-9 and TRBJ1-5): DTGVSQNPRHKITKRGQNVTFRCDPISEHNRLYWYRQTLGQGPEFLTYFQNEAQLEKSRLLSDRFSAERPKGSFSTLEIQRTEQGDSAMYLCASSLREGNQPQHFGDGTRLSIL.

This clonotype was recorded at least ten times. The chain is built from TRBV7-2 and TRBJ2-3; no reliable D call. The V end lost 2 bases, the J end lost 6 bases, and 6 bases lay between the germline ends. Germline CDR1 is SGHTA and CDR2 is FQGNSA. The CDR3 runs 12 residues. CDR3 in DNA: TGTGCCAGCAGCTTATATTCTGATACGCAGTATTTT. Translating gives CASSLYSDTQYF.

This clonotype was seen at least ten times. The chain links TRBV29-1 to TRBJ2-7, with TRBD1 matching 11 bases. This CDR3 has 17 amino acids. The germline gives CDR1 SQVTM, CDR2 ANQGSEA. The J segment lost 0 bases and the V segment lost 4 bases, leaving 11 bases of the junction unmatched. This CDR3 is CSVVGISGTGGSYEQYF. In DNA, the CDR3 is TGCAGCGTTGTTGGGATATCCGGGACAGGGGGCTCCTACGAGCAGTACTTC.

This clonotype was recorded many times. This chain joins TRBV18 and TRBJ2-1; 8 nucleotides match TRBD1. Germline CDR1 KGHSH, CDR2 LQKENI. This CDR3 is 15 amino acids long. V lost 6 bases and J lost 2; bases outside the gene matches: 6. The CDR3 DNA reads TGTGCCAGCTCTAAACCGACAGGGGCCTACAATGAGCAGTTCTTC. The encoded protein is CASSKPTGAYNEQFF.

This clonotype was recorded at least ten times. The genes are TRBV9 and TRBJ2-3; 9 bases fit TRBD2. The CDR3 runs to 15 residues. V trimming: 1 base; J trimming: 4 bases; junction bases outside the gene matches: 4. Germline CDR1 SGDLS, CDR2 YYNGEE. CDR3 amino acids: CASSVLGLASDTQYF. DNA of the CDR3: TGTGCCAGCAGCGTACTGGGACTAGCTTCAGATACGCAGTATTTT.

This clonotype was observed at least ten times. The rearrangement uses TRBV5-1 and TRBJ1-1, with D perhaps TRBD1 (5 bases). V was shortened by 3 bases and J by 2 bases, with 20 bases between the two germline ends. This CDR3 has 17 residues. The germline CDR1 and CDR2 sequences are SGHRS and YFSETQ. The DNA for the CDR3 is TGCGCCAGCAGCTACGGACACTTGTCGAGGGGTAACACTGAAGCTTTCTTT. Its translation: CASSYGHLSRGNTEAFF. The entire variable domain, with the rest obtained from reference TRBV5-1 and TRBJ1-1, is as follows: KAGVTQTPRYLIKTRGQQVTLSCSPISGHRSVSWYQQTPGQGLQFLFEYFSETQRNKGNFPGRFSGRQFSNSRSEMNVSTLELGDSALYLCASSYGHLSRGNTEAFFGQGTRLTVV.

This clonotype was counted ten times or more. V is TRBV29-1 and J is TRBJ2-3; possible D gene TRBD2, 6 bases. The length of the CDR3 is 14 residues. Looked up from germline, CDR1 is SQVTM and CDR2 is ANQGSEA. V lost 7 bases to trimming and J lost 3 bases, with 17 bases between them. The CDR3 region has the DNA TGCAGCGCGCGGGGACGGACCCGGACAGATACGCAGTATTTT. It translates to CSARGRTRTDTQYF.

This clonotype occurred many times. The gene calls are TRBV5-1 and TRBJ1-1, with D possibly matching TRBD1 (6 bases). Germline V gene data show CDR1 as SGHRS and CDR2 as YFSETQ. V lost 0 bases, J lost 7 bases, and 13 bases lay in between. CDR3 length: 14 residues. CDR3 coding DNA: TGCGCCAGCAGCTTGGACAGGGTGGAGGGTGAAGCTTTCTTT. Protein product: CASSLDRVEGEAFF.

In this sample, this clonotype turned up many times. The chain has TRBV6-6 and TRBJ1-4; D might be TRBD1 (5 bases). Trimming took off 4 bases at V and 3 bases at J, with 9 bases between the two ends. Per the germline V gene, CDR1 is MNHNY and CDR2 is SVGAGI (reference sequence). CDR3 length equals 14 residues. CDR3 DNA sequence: TGTGCCAGCAGTTCGGGGGGGTCTAATGAAAAACTGTTTTTT. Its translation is CASSSGGSNEKLFF.

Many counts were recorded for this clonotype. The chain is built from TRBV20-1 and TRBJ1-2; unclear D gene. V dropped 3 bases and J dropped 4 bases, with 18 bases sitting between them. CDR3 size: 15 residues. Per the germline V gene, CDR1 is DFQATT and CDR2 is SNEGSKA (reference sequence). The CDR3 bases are TGCAGTGCTAGCTTAGGTGGCCGGCCCGCCTATGGCTACACCTTC. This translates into CSASLGGRPAYGYTF.

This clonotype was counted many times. Here the CDR3 reads CSARLTAQETQYF. The CDR3 DNA reads TGCAGTGCTAGGTTAACAGCTCAAGAGACCCAGTACTTC. This chain joins TRBV20-1 and TRBJ2-5; D uncertain. This CDR3 contains 13 residues. V was trimmed by 3 bases and J by 2 bases, leaving 10 bases between them. Germline values: CDR1 DFQATT, CDR2 SNEGSKA (reference sequence).

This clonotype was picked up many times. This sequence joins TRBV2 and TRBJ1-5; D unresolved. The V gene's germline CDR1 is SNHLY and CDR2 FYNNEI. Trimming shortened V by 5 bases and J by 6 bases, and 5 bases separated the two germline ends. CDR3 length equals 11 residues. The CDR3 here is CASSTGQPQHF. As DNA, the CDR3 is TGTGCCAGCAGTACCGGTCAGCCCCAGCATTTT.